This T cell receptor (beta chain) was identified in a study of blood T cell repertoires in COVID-19. Study overall: The United States, Italy and Spain were the sources of the acute and convalescent COVID-19 samples.

The data were produced by immunoSEQ multiplex PCR, yet TCRdb's version contains in-frame clones alone and is incomplete. The data contain 250,000 to 300,000 clones, 84% of them singletons. Germline CDR1 is MNHEY and CDR2 is SVGEGT. The ends lost 0 bases at V and 1 base at J; junction bases unmatched: 4. CDR3 size: 18 residues. The rearrangement uses TRBV6-2 or TRBV6-3 and TRBJ2-1; 12 bases map to TRBD2. Sequenced: PBMCs or T cells enriched from blood (not recorded which). The source is a middle-aged man who had recovered from COVID-19. CDR3 protein: CASSYSTSGSRSYNEQFF. The CDR3 coding sequence is TGTGCCAGCAGTTACTCGACTAGCGGGAGTAGGTCCTACAATGAGCAGTTCTTC.